The 21 T cell receptor beta chains listed next were all sequenced from one sample in a study of OX40 agonist ivuxolimab in advanced cancers. The library was generated by the immunoSEQ multiplex PCR assay. TCRdb's version of the immuneACCESS table is confined to in-frame rearrangements and falls short of the full clone set. An unresolved V gene accounts for under half of the shortfall where checked; the remainder is of unknown origin. The sample table lists roughly 80,000 clones, 90% of them with a count of one. Clones ranked in the top ten supply roughly 0.72% of the sample. The sample in question was CD4+ or CD8+ T cells sorted from blood, obtained in a trial of the OX40 agonist ivuxolimab. These receptors were obtained from an adult with an advanced solid tumor such as melanoma, head and neck, liver or kidney cancer.

The chain links TRBV13 to TRBJ1-6; 8 bases are a match to TRBD1. The CDR3 is 17 residues long. V shed 4 bases and J 0 bases; nucleotides not matched to a gene: 5. The germline CDR1 and CDR2 sequences are PRHDT and FYEKMQ (reference sequence). CDR3 nucleotides: TGTGCCAGCAGCTCTCGGACAGGGCGCTCCTATAATTCACCCCTCCACTTT. This codes for CASSSRTGRSYNSPLHF.

The V and J genes are TRBV6-5 and TRBJ1-5, with a weak D call TRBD1 (6 bases). V lost 5 bases and J 2 bases, leaving 10 bases between the germline ends. Per germline, CDR1 MNHEY and CDR2 SVGAGI. The CDR3 is 14 residues long. The CDR3 DNA is TGTGCCAGCAGTCGCCGACAGGGCAATCAGCCCCAGCATTTT. Translated: CASSRRQGNQPQHF.

The rearrangement uses TRBV19 and TRBJ2-6; 8 bases line up with TRBD1. Germline V lookup: CDR1 LNHDA, CDR2 SQIVND (reference sequence). V lost 8 bases, J lost 3 bases, and 6 bases stayed unmatched. The CDR3 contains 15 residues. The CDR3 loop is CASGQGFFGANVLTF. CDR3 nucleotides: TGTGCCAGTGGACAGGGATTTTTTGGGGCCAACGTCCTGACTTTC.

The chain uses TRBV30 and TRBJ1-2; D is uncertain. The CDR3 sequence is 11 residues long. Trimming cost V 2 bases and J 5 bases, with 6 bases left between them. Germline assignment: CDR1 GTSNPN and CDR2 SVGIG (reference sequence). DNA for the CDR3: TGTGCCTGGAGTCATGGATATGGCTACACCTTC. Its protein product is CAWSHGYGYTF.

The CDR3 DNA reads TGCGCCAGCAGTCAAAAACCGGTTTGTCAGGGCCATTACGAGCAGTACTTC. Amino acid sequence: CASSQKPVCQGHYEQYF. The genes are TRBV23-1 and TRBJ2-7; a weak D match, TRBD1 (5 bases). TRBV23-1 is labeled an ORF, and its function is uncertain. The CDR3 has 17 residues. V was pared by 2 bases and J by 4 bases, with 21 bases between.

As for this clone: This sample also contains other DNA sequences that code for the same CDR3. V gene TRBV29-1 combines with J gene TRBJ2-7, with 8 positions matching TRBD1. The CDR3 totals 12 residues. The junction had 4 bases not matched to a gene; V was cut back by 5 bases and J by 4 bases. Per germline, CDR1 SQVTM and CDR2 ANQGSEA. CDR3 amino acids: CSVRTGIYEQYF. The CDR3 DNA reads TGCAGCGTTCGGACAGGGATTTACGAGCAGTACTTC.

V is TRBV7-9 and J is TRBJ2-3; D possibly corresponds to TRBD2 (6 bases). V shed 5 bases and J shed 6 bases, with 12 bases lying between them. In germline, CDR1 is SEHNR, CDR2 FQNEAQ (reference sequence). The CDR3 loop spans 13 amino acids. The CDR3 reads CASSETREDTQYF. CDR3 DNA: TGTGCCAGCAGCGAAACCCGGGAGGATACGCAGTATTTT.

V gene TRBV7-6 combines with J gene TRBJ2-5; D unresolved. Trimming left V 2 bases short and J 5 bases short, with 9 bases between. This CDR3 has 13 amino acids. CDR1 SGHVS and CDR2 FNYEAQ come from the germline V gene. CDR3 amino acids: CASSLSKWETQYF. The CDR3 coding sequence is TGTGCCAGCAGCTTAAGTAAATGGGAGACCCAGTACTTC.

V usage is TRBV4-3 and J usage is TRBJ1-1; D call uncertain. The germline gives CDR1 LGHNA, CDR2 YSLEER. The CDR3 has 17 residues. The V end lost 0 bases, the J end lost 0 bases, and 14 bases lay between the germline ends. Here the CDR3 DNA reads TGCGCCAGCAGCCAAGACCTTGGTACGGGGATGAACACTGAAGCTTTCTTT. Translated, it gives CASSQDLGTGMNTEAFF.

V gene TRBV19 combines with J gene TRBJ2-7, with 8 bases fitting TRBD1. This CDR3 is 13 amino acids long. Germline V gene lookup returns CDR1 LNHDA and CDR2 SQIVND (reference sequence). The junction had 3 bases not matched to a gene; V was cut back by 2 bases and J by 6 bases. The CDR3 sequence is CASSIQGAGEQYF. The CDR3 DNA reads as TGTGCCAGTAGTATACAGGGGGCGGGCGAGCAGTACTTC.

The chain couples TRBV6-5 to TRBJ2-7; 9 nucleotides match TRBD2. The germline V gene encodes CDR1 MNHEY and CDR2 SVGAGI. The CDR3 is 15 residues long. The trim removed 2 bases at V and 1 base at J, leaving 3 bases unmatched. The CDR3 sequence is CASSYGAGGSYEQYF. CDR3 nucleotide sequence: TGTGCCAGCAGTTACGGGGCGGGAGGGTCCTACGAGCAGTACTTC.

V and J are TRBV9 and TRBJ2-7; 10 positions match TRBD2. In germline, CDR1 is SGDLS, CDR2 YYNGEE. With 1 base clipped from V and 0 bases from J, the junction kept 4 bases outside the gene matches. This CDR3 has 16 residues. In DNA, the CDR3 is TGTGCCAGCAGCGTACTGGGGACTAGCGCCTCCTACGAGCAGTACTTC. Translating gives CASSVLGTSASYEQYF.

In this sample, this clone turned up once. The V and J genes are TRBV28 and TRBJ2-5; possible D gene TRBD1, 5 bases. Germline values: CDR1 MDHEN, CDR2 SYDVKM. CDR3 length: 15 residues. The V end was cut by 8 bases, the J end by 4 bases, with 20 bases between. The chain's CDR3 is CASAPPGPPSETQYF. DNA of the CDR3: TGTGCCAGCGCCCCCCCAGGGCCGCCTTCAGAGACCCAGTACTTC.

The chain links TRBV7-2 to TRBJ2-4, with TRBD1 matching 7 bases. This CDR3 comprises 16 residues. V trimming: 0 bases; J trimming: 4 bases; junction bases outside the gene matches: 6. Germline CDR1 SGHTA, CDR2 FQGNSA. The CDR3 DNA is TGTGCCAGCAGCTTAGCGCTTGACAGGGATAAAAACATTCAGTACTTC. It is translated as CASSLALDRDKNIQYF.

The rearrangement uses TRBV7-9 and TRBJ2-1; no clear D gene. V was shortened by 1 base and J by 6 bases, with 13 bases between the two germline ends. CDR1 and CDR2 (germline): SEHNR, FQNEAQ (reference sequence). This CDR3 is 15 amino acids long. The CDR3 region is CASSLGAQRTNEQFF. The DNA for the CDR3 is TGTGCCAGCAGCTTAGGGGCGCAAAGAACCAATGAGCAGTTCTTC. Looking up the rest from reference TRBV7-9 and TRBJ2-1 gives the full variable domain: DTGVSQNPRHKITKRGQNVTFRCDPISEHNRLYWYRQTLGQGPEFLTYFQNEAQLEKSRLLSDRFSAERPKGSFSTLEIQRTEQGDSAMYLCASSLGAQRTNEQFFGPGTRLTVL.

J is TRBJ2-1 and V is TRBV9; 8 nucleotides line up with TRBD1. J gave up 6 bases and V 2 bases, and 1 base lay outside the gene matches. There are 13 residues in the CDR3. Germline assignment: CDR1 SGDLS and CDR2 YYNGEE. Here the CDR3 reads CASSVDRGNEQFF. CDR3 nucleotide sequence: TGTGCCAGCAGCGTCGACAGGGGCAATGAGCAGTTCTTC. Using reference TRBV9 and TRBJ2-1 for the parts outside the CDR3, the full variable domain is DSGVTQTPKHLITATGQRVTLRCSPRSGDLSVYWYQQSLDQGLQFLIQYYNGEERAKGNILERFSAQQFPDLHSELNLSSLELGDSALYFCASSVDRGNEQFFGPGTRLTVL.

The chain carries TRBV13 and TRBJ2-7; 16 bases map to TRBD2. This CDR3 is built from 21 residues. The ends lost 5 bases at V and 0 bases at J; junction bases unmatched: 16. The germline gives CDR1 PRHDT, CDR2 FYEKMQ (reference sequence). CDR3 coding DNA: TGTGCCAGCAGCCACCGAATGACTGGGGGACTAGCGGGAGGGAGCTCCTACGAGCAGTACTTC. Translated: CASSHRMTGGLAGGSSYEQYF.

In DNA, the CDR3 is TGTGCCAGCAGCCTCAGGGGGGGGCTCCACGAGCAGTACTTC. Amino acids: CASSLRGGLHEQYF. The V gene is TRBV7-9, the J gene TRBJ2-7; D is possibly TRBD1 or TRBD2 (7 bases each). V was trimmed by 5 bases and J by 5 bases, leaving 16 bases between them. CDR3 length: 14 amino acids. Germline assignment: CDR1 SEHNR and CDR2 FQNEAQ (reference sequence).

This clone was counted a few times. The rearrangement links TRBV5-8 to TRBJ2-7; no clear D gene. The CDR3 has 11 residues. Trimming cost V 2 bases and J 2 bases, with 2 bases left between them. Per the germline V gene, CDR1 is SGHTS and CDR2 is YDEGEE. CDR3 nucleotides: TGTGCCAGCAGCTTTCCCTACGAGCAGTACTTC. It codes for CASSFPYEQYF.

The chain is built from TRBV9 and TRBJ2-1; 10 bases are a match to TRBD1. Looked up from germline, CDR1 is SGDLS and CDR2 is YYNGEE. CDR3 length equals 15 residues. J gave up 6 bases and V 0 bases, and 3 bases lay outside the gene matches. The chain's CDR3 is CASSVDGTGVNEQFF. CDR3 nucleotides: TGTGCCAGCAGCGTAGATGGGACAGGGGTCAATGAGCAGTTCTTC.

This clone has a single count. This rearrangement joins TRBV7-2 to TRBJ2-7, with D unclear. This CDR3 contains 14 residues. From germline, CDR1 is SGHTA and CDR2 FQGNSA. Trimming removed 5 bases from V and 4 bases from J, with 15 bases in between. The CDR3 DNA reads TGTGCCAGCAGCCCAAGGGTAACCCTTTACGAGCAGTACTTC. Its protein is CASSPRVTLYEQYF.